A selection of T cell receptor beta chains follows, all from one sample in a study of blood T cell repertoires in COVID-19. Measured with immunoSEQ multiplex PCR; TCRdb has only the in-frame clones, and not every one. The top ten clones hold approximately 17% of a sample with around 53,000 clones, around 85% of them seen once. Sequencing was carried out using peripheral blood. The receptors derive from a man between 65 and 85 years old with active COVID-19. Each CDR3 is given with its conserved first and last residue.

J gene	V gene	CDR3 protein
TRBJ1-1	TRBV7-2	CASSRSRVANTEAFF
TRBJ1-2	TRBV15	CATSDGVNYGYTF
TRBJ2-1	TRBV9	CASSVDGGSDNEQFF
TRBJ2-7	TRBV5-1	CASSRTGTSGSPSYEQYF
TRBJ1-1	TRBV7-2	CASSLTGQGITEAFF
TRBJ2-3	TRBV5-1	CASSFLGGFDTDTQYF
TRBJ2-2	TRBV7-2	CASSSGTSNTGELFF
TRBJ1-3	TRBV5-5	CASSFRGDNSGNTIYF
TRBJ1-1	TRBV7-9	CASSLAGLTEAFF
TRBJ2-1	TRBV5-5	CASSLLGTGYNEQFF
TRBJ2-7	TRBV7-6	CASSLAGVSYEQYF
TRBJ1-2	TRBV5-6	CASSPDRFGYTF
TRBJ2-1	TRBV5-4	CASSLGGQGTYNEQFF
TRBJ2-1	TRBV7-9	CASSLGGDRASYNEQFF
TRBJ2-1	TRBV3-1/TRBV3-2	CASSQGLAGGSEQFF
TRBJ1-2	TRBV20-1	CSASAQNYGYTF
TRBJ1-2	TRBV5-1	CASSLATGSLGGYTF
TRBJ1-2	TRBV19	CASSRDTLNYGYTF